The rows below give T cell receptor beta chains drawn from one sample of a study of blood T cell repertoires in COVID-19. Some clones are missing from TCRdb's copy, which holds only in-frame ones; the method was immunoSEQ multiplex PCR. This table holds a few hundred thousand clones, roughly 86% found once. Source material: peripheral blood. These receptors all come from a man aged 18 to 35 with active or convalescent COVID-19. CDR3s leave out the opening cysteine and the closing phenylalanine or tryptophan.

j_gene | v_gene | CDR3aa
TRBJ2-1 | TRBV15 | ATPPPAGGSNEQF
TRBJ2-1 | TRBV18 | ASSPLVLGNEQF
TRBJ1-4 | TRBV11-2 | ASSLEPSGTNEKLF
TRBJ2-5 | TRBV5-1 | ASRGNEETQY
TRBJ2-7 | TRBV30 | AWSIPPNSYEQY
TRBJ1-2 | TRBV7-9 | ASSPPYFDDYT
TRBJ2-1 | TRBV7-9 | ASSLMVGAYNEQF
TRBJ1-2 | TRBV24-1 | ATSEHGTAYGYT
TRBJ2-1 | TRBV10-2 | ASSELSLSSYNEQF
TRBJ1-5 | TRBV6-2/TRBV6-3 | ASSYLQASNQPQH
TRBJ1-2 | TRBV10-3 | AISENLPGTGGIMGYT
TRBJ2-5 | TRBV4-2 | ASSQEGQGEETQY
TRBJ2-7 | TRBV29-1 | SVRGGVTNRRVYEQY
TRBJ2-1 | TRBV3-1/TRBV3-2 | ASSQDIGGSYNEQF
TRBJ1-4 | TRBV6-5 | ASRPGTGDEKLF
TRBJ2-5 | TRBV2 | ASSYSGTSAKETQY
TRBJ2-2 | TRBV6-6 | ASSPGTRGSETGELF
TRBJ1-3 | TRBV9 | ASSVGQASAIY
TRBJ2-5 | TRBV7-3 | ASSPVVGGEETQY
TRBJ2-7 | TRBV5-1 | ASSPPGRANEQY
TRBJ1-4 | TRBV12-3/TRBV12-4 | ASSTRSEKLF
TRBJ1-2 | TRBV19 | ASTYRDYGYT
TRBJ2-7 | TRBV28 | ASRHTGTGIHEQY
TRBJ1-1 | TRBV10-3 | AMGDREEGEAF
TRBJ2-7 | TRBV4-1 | ASSPRGASYEQY
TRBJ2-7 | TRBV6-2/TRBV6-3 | ASSDSGGSA